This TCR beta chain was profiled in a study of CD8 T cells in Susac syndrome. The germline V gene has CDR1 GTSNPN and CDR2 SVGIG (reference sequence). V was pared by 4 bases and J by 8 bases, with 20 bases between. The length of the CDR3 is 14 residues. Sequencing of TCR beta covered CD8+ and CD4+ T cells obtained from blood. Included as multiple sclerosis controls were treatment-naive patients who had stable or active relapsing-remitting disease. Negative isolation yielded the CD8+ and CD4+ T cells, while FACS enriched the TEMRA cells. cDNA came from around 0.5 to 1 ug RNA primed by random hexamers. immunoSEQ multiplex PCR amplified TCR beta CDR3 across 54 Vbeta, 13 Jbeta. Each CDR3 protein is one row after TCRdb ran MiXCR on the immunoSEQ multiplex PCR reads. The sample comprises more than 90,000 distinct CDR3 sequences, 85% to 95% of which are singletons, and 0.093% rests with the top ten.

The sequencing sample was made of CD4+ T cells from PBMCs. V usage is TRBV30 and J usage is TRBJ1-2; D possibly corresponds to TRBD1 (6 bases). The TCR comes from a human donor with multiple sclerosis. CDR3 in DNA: TGTGCCTGGACTTCCTCGCTAAACAGGGACGGCTACACCTTC. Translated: CAWTSSLNRDGYTF.